Listed here are 8 T cell receptor beta chains from one sample, sequenced in a study of cytomegalovirus exposure and HLA in healthy donors. This PCR relied on a set of 60 Vbeta primers and 13 Jbeta primers. Profiled with immunoSEQ multiplex PCR; TCRdb holds only in-frame clones, not every one. The data contain roughly 190,000 clones, about 85% of them singletons. The sequencing sample was made of PBMCs. These receptors were obtained from a woman in her forties or fifties in good health and CMV-seronegative.

This clone was observed a few times. Within the sample, other DNA sequences also encode this same CDR3. The V gene is TRBV7-9, the J gene TRBJ1-1; D gene ambiguous. CDR1 and CDR2 from the germline V gene are SEHNR and FQNEAQ (reference sequence). The CDR3 loop spans 13 amino acids. V dropped 2 bases and J dropped 3 bases, with 7 bases sitting between them. The CDR3 nucleotides read TGTGCCAGCAGCTTAATCGGGGACACTGAAGCTTTCTTT. Its protein product is CASSLIGDTEAFF.

The chain uses TRBV7-9 and TRBJ2-5; 11 bases match TRBD1. The J call is doubtful: the DNA matches TRBJ2-7 better. The length of the CDR3 is 15 residues. Germline V lookup: CDR1 SEHNR, CDR2 FQNEAQ (reference sequence). The CDR3 sequence is CASSPAGTGGYEQYF. The DNA for the CDR3 is TGTGCCAGCAGCCCAGCCGGGACAGGGGGTTACGAGCAGTACTTC.

This clone was found once. This chain joins TRBV5-1 and TRBJ2-5; 7 bases line up with TRBD2. CDR3 size: 13 residues. Germline V gives CDR1 SGHRS, CDR2 YFSETQ. V dropped 2 bases and J dropped 4; count of bases not matched to a gene: 2. CDR3 region: CASSLAGTETQYF. CDR3 in DNA: TGCGCCAGCAGCTTAGCGGGGACAGAGACCCAGTACTTC.

The V call is TRBV5-1, the J call TRBJ2-1, with TRBD2 as a possible D gene (6 bases). CDR1 and CDR2 (germline): SGHRS, YFSETQ. The CDR3 consists of 16 residues. Trimming pared 2 bases from V and 4 bases from J, leaving 16 bases between. The CDR3 loop is CASSFVSGGIYNEQFF. The CDR3 nucleotides are TGCGCCAGCAGCTTCGTCTCTGGGGGGATTTACAATGAGCAGTTCTTC.

A word on this clone: Other DNA sequences in this specimen translate into the identical CDR3. The chain couples TRBV6-5 to TRBJ1-1; tentative D call: TRBD1 (5 bases). This CDR3 contains 14 residues. V was trimmed by 0 bases and J by 1 base, leaving 6 bases between them. CDR1 and CDR2 from the germline V gene are MNHEY and SVGAGI. CDR3 nucleotides: TGTGCCAGCAGTTACTCCACAGGGAACACTGAAGCTTTCTTT. It encodes CASSYSTGNTEAFF.

The chain has TRBV7-2 and TRBJ1-3; D is ambiguous. CDR1 is SGHTA, CDR2 FQGNSA, per germline. V was cut by 3 bases and J by 2 bases, with 14 bases left in between. The CDR3 extends over 16 amino acids. The CDR3 spells CASSFLSERAGNTIYF. CDR3 DNA: TGTGCCAGCAGCTTTTTATCGGAGCGGGCTGGAAACACCATATATTTT.

This sequence joins TRBV28 and TRBJ1-1, with D perhaps matching TRBD1 (5 bases). This CDR3 has 14 residues. Germline V gene sequence: CDR1 MDHEN, CDR2 SYDVKM. Trimming cost V 3 bases and J 0 bases, with 8 bases left between them. DNA for the CDR3: TGTGCCAGCAGTTTCGGACACCTGAACACTGAAGCTTTCTTT. It translates to CASSFGHLNTEAFF.

The chain combines TRBV5-1 with TRBJ2-1, with TRBD2 matching 9 bases. Germline loops: CDR1 SGHRS, CDR2 YFSETQ. V lost 2 bases and J lost 4; bases outside the gene matches: 4. This CDR3 comprises 15 residues. The CDR3 DNA sequence: TGCGCCAGCAGCTTAGCGGGAGGTGCATACAATGAGCAGTTCTTC. Protein: CASSLAGGAYNEQFF.